These 7 T cell receptor beta chains originate from one sample sequenced in a study of OX40 agonist ivuxolimab in advanced cancers. Some clones are missing from TCRdb's copy, which holds only in-frame ones; the method was immunoSEQ multiplex PCR. The sample lists about 100,000 clones, around 91% seen once, with around 0.15% in the top ten. The sample in question was CD4+ or CD8+ T cells sorted from blood, obtained in a trial of the OX40 agonist ivuxolimab. These receptors all stem from an adult with an advanced solid tumor such as melanoma, head and neck, liver or kidney cancer.

This chain connects TRBV2 to TRBJ2-5; D may correspond to TRBD1 or TRBD2 (6 bases each). This CDR3 region has 14 residues. CDR1 is SNHLY, CDR2 FYNNEI, per germline. V gave up 8 bases and J gave up 2 bases, with 15 bases separating them. The CDR3, as DNA: TGTGCCAGCTGTTGGGGGGCCCCACAAGAGACCCAGTACTTC. Protein product: CASCWGAPQETQYF.

CDR3 sequence (DNA): TGCGCCAGCTCGGACAGGGGGAACACCGGGGAGCTGTTTTTT. As protein: CASSDRGNTGELFF. This sequence joins TRBV5-1 and TRBJ2-2; TRBD1 aligns across 9 bases. V lost 7 bases, J lost 1 base, and 2 bases stayed unmatched. This CDR3 is built from 14 residues. Germline lookup yields CDR1 SGHRS and CDR2 YFSETQ.

As to this clone: This sample includes further DNA sequences coding for the same CDR3. The chain joins TRBV7-7 to TRBJ2-5, with 13 positions matching TRBD2. The V and J ends lost 3 bases and 3 bases, in that order; junction bases with no gene match: 1. The germline V gene encodes CDR1 SSHAT and CDR2 FNYEAQ (reference sequence). This CDR3 is 15 amino acids long. The CDR3 sequence is CASSLGLAGKETQYF. The CDR3 DNA sequence: TGTGCCAGCAGCTTGGGACTAGCGGGGAAAGAGACCCAGTACTTC.

This CDR3 is CASSSRFTLNEQFF. The CDR3 DNA reads TGTGCCAGTAGTAGCCGCTTTACCCTGAATGAGCAGTTCTTC. The gene calls are TRBV19 and TRBJ2-1; unclear D gene. V lost 4 bases and J lost 7, with 14 bases in between. The CDR3 covers 14 residues. The germline V gene has CDR1 LNHDA and CDR2 SQIVND (reference sequence).

The gene calls are TRBV19 and TRBJ2-7, with 10 bases aligning to TRBD1. The CDR3 contains 16 residues. The V gene's germline CDR1 is LNHDA and CDR2 SQIVND (reference sequence). J was trimmed by 4 bases and V by 10 bases; bases with no gene match: 16. CDR3 nucleotides: TGTGCCACCCAATCCCGTCCGGGACAGGGGATTTACGAGCAGTACTTC. Translating gives CATQSRPGQGIYEQYF.

This clone was counted once. The chain couples TRBV4-1 to TRBJ2-7; TRBD1 aligns across 8 bases. The CDR3 contains 14 residues. The germline CDR1 and CDR2 sequences are MGHRA and YSYEKL. J was trimmed by 5 bases and V by 4 bases; bases with no gene match: 7. The CDR3 protein is CASSPLTGVHEQYF. The CDR3 region has the DNA TGCGCCAGCAGCCCTTTGACAGGGGTTCACGAGCAGTACTTC.

This chain joins TRBV7-3 and TRBJ2-6; 10 bases line up with TRBD1. Germline V gives CDR1 SGHTA, CDR2 FQGTGA. The CDR3 totals 18 residues. After removal of 6 bases from V and 0 bases from J, the junction contained 8 bases not matched to a gene. This CDR3 reads CASRREGQGFSGANVLTF. Here the CDR3 DNA reads TGTGCCAGCAGAAGGGAGGGACAGGGGTTCTCTGGGGCCAACGTCCTGACTTTC.